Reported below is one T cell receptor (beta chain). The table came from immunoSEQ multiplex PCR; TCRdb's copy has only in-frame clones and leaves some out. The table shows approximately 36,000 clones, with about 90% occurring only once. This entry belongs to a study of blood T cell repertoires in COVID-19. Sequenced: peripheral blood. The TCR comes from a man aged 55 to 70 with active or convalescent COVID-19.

For the CDR3, the DNA is TGTGCCAGCAGCTCCACTAGGCACCACTACGAGCAGTACTTC. Protein sequence: CASSSTRHHYEQYF. The chain joins TRBV11-2 to TRBJ2-7; a weak D match, TRBD2 (5 bases). With 4 bases removed from V and 3 bases from J, the gap between germline ends came to 13 bases. The CDR3 contains 14 residues. Germline values: CDR1 SGHAT, CDR2 FQNNGV.